These 20 T cell receptor beta chains came from one sample sequenced in a study of T cell changes during pregnancy in multiple sclerosis. Sequencing used immunoSEQ multiplex PCR; TCRdb keeps in-frame clones, though not all of them. The sample records 45,000 to 55,000 clones, nearly 95% being singletons. This specimen was peripheral blood, taken after pregnancy. Receptors originate from a female donor with multiple sclerosis, enrolled in a pregnancy study.

The rearrangement joins TRBV7-3 to TRBJ1-4, with TRBD1 as a possible D gene (6 bases). The CDR3 is 17 amino acids. Trimming pared 5 bases from V and 0 bases from J, leaving 16 bases between. CDR1 is SGHTA and CDR2 is FQGTGA in the germline V gene. Written as DNA, the CDR3 is TGTGCCAGCAGCGCACGGAGCAGGGGCGCAACTAATGAAAAACTGTTTTTT. Translating gives CASSARSRGATNEKLFF. Supplemented by reference TRBV7-3 and TRBJ1-4, the full variable domain reads GAGVSQTPSNKVTEKGKYVELRCDPISGHTALYWYRQSLGQGPEFLIYFQGTGAADDSGLPNDRFFAVRPEGSVSTLKIQRTERGDSAVYLCASSARSRGATNEKLFFGSGTQLSVL.

This chain uses TRBV5-1 with TRBJ1-6; D perhaps matches TRBD1 (6 bases). V was cut by 0 bases and J by 11 bases, with 18 bases left in between. The germline V gene has CDR1 SGHRS and CDR2 YFSETQ. The length of the CDR3 is 16 residues. This chain's CDR3 is CASSLVATGKAAPLHF. CDR3 coding DNA: TGCGCCAGCAGCTTGGTGGCTACAGGGAAGGCTGCACCCCTCCACTTT.

This clone has just one count. The chain is built from TRBV6-4 and TRBJ2-1, with 9 bases aligning to TRBD2. CDR3 length: 15 residues. Per germline, CDR1 MRHNA and CDR2 SNTAGT. V shed 4 bases, J shed 2 bases, and the junction held 3 bases outside the gene matches. CDR3 region: CASSAERGAYNEQFF. CDR3 in DNA: TGTGCCAGCAGTGCGGAGCGGGGGGCCTACAATGAGCAGTTCTTC.

The gene calls are TRBV5-5 and TRBJ1-6; 7 bases line up with TRBD1. V dropped 6 bases and J dropped 15; count of bases not matched to a gene: 9. Germline V gene sequence: CDR1 SGHKS, CDR2 YYEKEE (reference sequence). This CDR3 region has 12 residues. The CDR3 spells CASNRQGLGLHF. CDR3 in DNA: TGTGCCAGCAACAGACAGGGACTTGGCCTCCACTTT. Complete variable domain (other parts from reference TRBV5-5 and TRBJ1-6): DAGVTQSPTHLIKTRGQQVTLRCSPISGHKSVSWYQQVLGQGPQFIFQYYEKEERGRGNFPDRFSARQFPNYSSELNVNALLLGDSALYLCASNRQGLGLHFGNGTRLTVT.

The chain uses TRBV28 and TRBJ1-5; D is undetermined. CDR3 length: 12 amino acids. From germline, CDR1 is MDHEN and CDR2 SYDVKM. Trimming took off 6 bases at V and 11 bases at J, with 14 bases between the two ends. The CDR3 sequence is CASSRGPRTQHF. The CDR3 DNA reads TGTGCCAGCAGCCGAGGGCCTAGGACCCAGCATTTT.

This clone was detected once. The rearrangement uses TRBV30 and TRBJ1-2, with 11 bases fitting TRBD1. The germline gives CDR1 GTSNPN, CDR2 SVGIG (reference sequence). V lost 8 bases, J lost 0 bases, and 8 bases stayed unmatched. The CDR3 covers 15 residues. The CDR3 DNA is TGTGCCCACTCAGGACAGGGGGCGACTAACTATGGCTACACCTTC. It yields the protein CAHSGQGATNYGYTF.

This clone was counted once. The chain carries TRBV7-3 and TRBJ1-1, with 8 positions matching TRBD1. CDR3 size: 17 residues. Trimming took 0 bases from V and 5 from J; bases not matched to a gene: 11. CDR1 is SGHTA, CDR2 FQGTGA, per germline. The CDR3 loop reads CASSLTHVGRGRTEAFF. The CDR3 DNA sequence: TGTGCCAGCAGCTTAACGCATGTAGGCAGGGGGCGAACTGAAGCTTTCTTT.

The rearrangement uses TRBV11-3 and TRBJ1-6; maybe TRBD1 (6 bases). Germline values: CDR1 SGHNT, CDR2 YENEEA. The CDR3 covers 17 residues. The ends were cut back, 1 base at V and 8 bases at J, with 18 bases in the middle. In nucleotides, the CDR3 is TGTGCCAGCAGCTTAGCTCCATTCAGGGGTTGGGATTCACCCCTCCACTTT. It specifies CASSLAPFRGWDSPLHF. Full variable domain (remainder filled in from reference TRBV11-3 and TRBJ1-6): EAGVVQSPRYKIIEKKQPVAFWCNPISGHNTLYWYLQNLGQGPELLIRYENEEAVDDSQLPKDRFSAERLKGVDSTLKIQPAELGDSAVYLCASSLAPFRGWDSPLHFGNGTRLTVT.

V and J are TRBV2 and TRBJ2-1; 8 bases are a match to TRBD1. V was pared by 4 bases and J by 7 bases, with 9 bases of the junction left unmatched. Germline values: CDR1 SNHLY, CDR2 FYNNEI. The length of the CDR3 is 15 residues. The CDR3 coding sequence is TGTGCCAGCAGTGTGCGGGCAGGGGGCCGGAATGAGCAGTTCTTC. This codes for CASSVRAGGRNEQFF.

This chain connects TRBV19 to TRBJ1-5; D gene ambiguous. V lost 1 base, J lost 11 bases, and 9 bases lay in between. CDR3 size: 12 residues. Per the germline V gene, CDR1 is LNHDA and CDR2 is SQIVND (reference sequence). The CDR3 nucleotides read TGTGCCAGTAGTATAGTATCGCAGGCCCAGCATTTT. Translated: CASSIVSQAQHF.

The CDR3 DNA reads as TGTGCCAGCAGCCCGGACAGCGGAGCCTACAATGAGCAGTTCTTC. Translating it yields CASSPDSGAYNEQFF. V gene TRBV7-2 combines with J gene TRBJ2-1; tentatively, D is TRBD1 (6 bases). The CDR3 loop spans 15 amino acids. The V end was cut by 5 bases, the J end by 2 bases, with 13 bases between. Germline assignment: CDR1 SGHTA and CDR2 FQGNSA.

This sequence joins TRBV6-5 and TRBJ1-2, with D tentatively TRBD1 (5 bases). Trimming removed 2 bases at V and 0 bases at J, with 7 bases between. The CDR3 is made up of 14 amino acids. Germline CDR1 is MNHEY and CDR2 is SVGAGI. The CDR3 nucleotides read TGTGCCAGCAGTTACACGGACACTAACTATGGCTACACCTTC. Residues: CASSYTDTNYGYTF.

The chain is built from TRBV4-3 and TRBJ1-1; tentative D call: TRBD1 (5 bases). V dropped 1 base and J dropped 8 bases, with 11 bases sitting between them. Germline assignment: CDR1 LGHNA and CDR2 YSLEER. This CDR3 contains 13 residues. The CDR3 region has the DNA TGCGCCAGCAGCCAAGTACCCAGGGTGGAAGCTTTCTTT. This gives the protein CASSQVPRVEAFF.

V gene TRBV2 combines with J gene TRBJ1-2, with D possibly being TRBD1 (5 bases). Germline assignment: CDR1 SNHLY and CDR2 FYNNEI. The ends were cut back, 3 bases at V and 4 bases at J, with 9 bases in the middle. This CDR3 has 13 residues. The CDR3 loop is CASSDGGSYGYTF. In DNA form, the CDR3 reads TGTGCCAGCAGTGACGGGGGATCCTATGGCTACACCTTC.

V gene TRBV5-1 combines with J gene TRBJ1-1; TRBD1 matches at 8 bases. The germline V gene has CDR1 SGHRS and CDR2 YFSETQ. The V segment lost 0 bases and the J segment 4 bases; nucleotides outside the gene matches: 5. This CDR3 has 15 residues. The CDR3 region is CASSLAGQDFTEAFF. The DNA of the CDR3 is TGCGCCAGCAGCTTGGCGGGACAGGATTTCACTGAAGCTTTCTTT.

The V gene is TRBV4-3, the J gene TRBJ2-6; 9 nucleotides line up with TRBD1. The ends lost 0 bases at V and 1 base at J; junction bases unmatched: 7. The CDR3 sequence is 19 residues long. CDR1 is LGHNA and CDR2 is YSLEER in the germline V gene. The CDR3 here is CASSQEGSGTGSGANVLTF. DNA for the CDR3: TGCGCCAGCAGCCAAGAGGGGTCCGGGACAGGGTCTGGGGCCAACGTCCTGACTTTC.

V usage is TRBV11-2 and J usage is TRBJ1-2, with D possibly matching TRBD1 (5 bases). Per germline, CDR1 SGHAT and CDR2 FQNNGV. Trimming took off 2 bases at V and 3 bases at J, with 10 bases between the two ends. CDR3 length: 14 residues. This CDR3 is CASSLLGGDYGYTF. The CDR3 bases are TGTGCCAGCAGCTTATTGGGGGGAGACTATGGCTACACCTTC.

This clone occurred once. The V and J genes are TRBV28 and TRBJ1-2; perhaps TRBD1 as D (6 bases). The CDR3 is made up of 11 amino acids. The V end was cut by 8 bases, the J end by 5 bases, with 9 bases between. CDR1 and CDR2 from the germline V gene are MDHEN and SYDVKM. CDR3 in DNA: TGTGCCAGCGAGGACAGATATGGCTACACCTTC. It codes for CASEDRYGYTF.

The chain is built from TRBV18 and TRBJ1-3, with 8 positions matching TRBD1. V shed 2 bases, J shed 0 bases, and the junction held 6 bases outside the gene matches. Germline CDR1 is KGHSH and CDR2 is LQKENI. The CDR3 contains 17 residues. This CDR3 reads CASSPAGGEISGNTIYF. CDR3 bases: TGTGCCAGCTCACCAGCAGGGGGCGAGATCTCTGGAAACACCATATATTTT. The full variable domain, with the rest looked up from reference TRBV18 and TRBJ1-3, is NAGVMQNPRHLVRRRGQEARLRCSPMKGHSHVYWYRQLPEEGLKFMVYLQKENIIDESGMPKERFSAEFPKEGPSILRIQQVVRGDSAAYFCASSPAGGEISGNTIYFGEGSWLTVV.

CDR3 amino acids: CASRATGASNQPQHF. The DNA for the CDR3 is TGTGCCAGCAGAGCAACAGGGGCTAGCAATCAGCCCCAGCATTTT. The V call is TRBV6-5, the J call TRBJ1-5, with TRBD1 matching over 7 bases. This CDR3 contains 15 residues. V dropped 6 bases and J dropped 0; count of bases not matched to a gene: 5. The V gene's germline CDR1 is MNHEY and CDR2 SVGAGI.